This T cell receptor beta chain was sequenced for a study of T cells in Graves' hyperthyroidism and ophthalmopathy (dated by TCRdb to about 2019). The study in broad terms: Peripheral blood samples were taken at the time of initial diagnosis, prior to any treatment. TCR V-J signatures able to tell the groups apart were searched for in a discovery cohort of 95 or so patients, of whom more than 40 had Graves' ophthalmopathy and 57 had stable Graves' hyperthyroidism. Whether ophthalmopathy could be predicted prospectively was tested in an independent validation cohort made up of 18 to 20 hyperthyroidism patients plus 17 patients who later progressed to ophthalmopathy. The 100 discovery patients were divided at random into training and test sets in a 7:3 ratio. In addition, the study compared T-cell repertoires in thyroid tissue and in blood from about 6 Graves' hyperthyroidism patients. After blood sampling, hyperthyroidism patients were treated with methimazole at a starting dose of 30 mg daily, and ophthalmopathy patients were treated with high-dose intravenous methylprednisolone. According to the paper, TCR Vbeta CDR3 sequencing was carried out on approximately 140 peripheral blood samples, which came from fewer than 50 ophthalmopathy, some 73 hyperthyroidism and around 17 progressor patients. Broader findings and caveats from the paper: No statistical method was used to fix the sample size in advance, and group allocation was not hidden from the investigators. Most expanded thyroid clonotypes (frequency above 0.001) were also detected in blood, suggesting blood repertoires may reflect thyroid immune responses. In validation, the model predicted progression to ophthalmopathy with roughly 70% sensitivity and roughly 72% specificity, a median of 6.5 months before onset. A 13 V-J signature model separated ophthalmopathy from stable hyperthyroidism, with approximately 87% sensitivity and roughly 84% specificity in cross-validation and 80%/75% in testing.

As for this clonotype: There is no known antigen for this receptor. No much larger clone is present one base from it, and per-base qualities are unavailable.

In the ophthalmopathy patients, disease was moderately to severely active, with a Clinical Activity Score of 3 or more, a NOSPECS grade of 4 or more, and a duration of less than 3 months. Any patient with an uncontrolled infection, another autoimmune disease, pregnancy or lactation was excluded. Diagnoses relied on clinical symptoms, serum thyroxine and TRAb, thyroid ultrasound and orbital computed tomography. Ficoll-Paque density gradient centrifugation was used to isolate PBMCs from approximately 11 ml of fresh peripheral blood. Trizol reagent was used to extract total RNA, and RNA quality was then checked on an Agilent 2100 Bioanalyzer. The TCR beta CDR3 regions were amplified from RNA transcripts. The first round of RT-PCR for the TCR CDR3 was performed with the HTBI primer set and the Qiagen OneStep RT-PCR kit. Libraries were constructed in a second round of multiplex PCR, after which size selection and purification were performed. Paired-end sequencing of the libraries was performed with 100 bp reads on an Illumina HiSeq2000. Per the authors' processing: SOAPnuke was used to process the raw data, removing reads that contained adapters or uncalled bases, had a mean Phred below 15, or lacked an exact match to the constant primer or identifier. COPE v1.2.5 was used to merge high-quality paired reads, and clonotypes were defined as unique nucleotide sequences. MiTCR v1.1 was used to align the clonotypes against IMGT TRBV, TRBD and TRBJ reference segments. Analysis was restricted to V-J combinations with a frequency above 0.0001, which covered roughly 99% of repertoires. The TCS score was defined as F50 (clonal expansion) divided by E x V (chaos), with BLOSUM62-based TCRdist calculated between CDR3 peptides within each V-J. Welch's t-statistics and random forest reduced fewer than 600 V-J features to fewer than 15, which were used in a naive Bayes classifier (R e1071). TCRdb applied fastp at Q25 and MiXCR to the public reads, then kept only in-frame beta chains. Each record represents a unique CDR3 protein, reported with the most common genes and DNA among its rows. These V and J calls rely on TCRdb rather than the paper's analysis. The sample table lists some 580,000 distinct CDR3 sequences, about a sixth of them with a count of one. Together, the top ten hold 2.5% to 4% of the sample.

There are 15 amino acids in the CDR3, from cysteine to phenylalanine inclusive. Only the CDR3 DNA stays, 45 bases, in frame from base 1. A distance of 15 bases separates the germline ends of V and J, which lose 5 bases and 1 base respectively. CDR1 KGHSH and CDR2 LQKENI were looked up in the germline V gene. Sequenced sample: blood. The sequence links TRBV18 to TRBJ2-7, with a tentative D call of TRBD1 or TRBD2, each matching 5 bases. The sequence was obtained from a woman in her 40s with Graves' ophthalmopathy. The CDR3 is CASSTDWDASYEQYF. The nucleotides are TGTGCCAGCTCAACTGACTGGGACGCTTCCTACGAGCAGTACTTC.